This T cell receptor (beta chain) was profiled in a study of PD-1 blockade in classical Hodgkin lymphoma. Following autologous stem cell transplantation, relapse occurred in every patient, and exposure to brentuximab vedotin varied. TCRdb's table, derived via immunoSEQ multiplex PCR, lists solely in-frame clones and lacks some. The repertoire holds 90,000 to 100,000 clones, with 85% to 90% as singletons. Trimming took off 4 bases at V and 3 bases at J, with 10 bases between the two ends. CDR1 is MNHEY and CDR2 is SVGAGI in the germline V gene. The CDR3 runs to 14 residues. The TCR originated in a human donor with classical Hodgkin lymphoma. The chain is built from TRBV6-5 and TRBJ1-5; D may be TRBD1 (5 bases). The starting material was peripheral blood mononuclear cells (PBMCs), obtained before the second cycle of nivolumab. Written as DNA, the CDR3 is TGTGCCAGCAGTTCGACAGCCAACAATCAGCCCCAGCATTTT. Amino acids: CASSSTANNQPQHF.